This passage covers 16 T cell receptor beta chains from one sample sequenced in a study of shared clonotypes between healthy human individuals. Profiled with immunoSEQ multiplex PCR; TCRdb holds only in-frame clones, not every one. The data contain around 95,000 clones, under 80% of them seen just once; the ten biggest clones take up 45%. Sequenced: memory CD8+ T cells sorted from blood. Subset: CD45RO+ cells pooled with CCR7-negative TemRA cells. All receptors come from a man in his thirties or forties in good health.

The rearrangement uses TRBV21-1 and TRBJ1-4. TRBV21-1 is labeled a pseudogene. The CDR3 covers 15 residues. The CDR3 loop reads CASILPRPWAEKLFF. DNA for the CDR3: TGTGCCAGCATCCTACCGAGGCCATGGGCTGAAAAACTGTTTTTT.

This clone has more than one count but fewer than ten. The same CDR3 is also encoded by other DNA sequences in this sample. The chain uses TRBV9 and TRBJ2-7, with D possibly matching TRBD2 (5 bases). V was pared by 4 bases and J by 0 bases, with 8 bases between. This CDR3 is built from 13 residues. The V gene's germline CDR1 is SGDLS and CDR2 YYNGEE. The DNA for the CDR3 is TGTGCCAGCAGCTCCGGACTCTCCTACGAGCAGTACTTC. Its translation is CASSSGLSYEQYF.

The chain couples TRBV27 to TRBJ2-1; D unresolved. Looked up from germline, CDR1 is MNHEY and CDR2 is SMNVEV (reference sequence). The CDR3 extends over 12 amino acids. Trimming removed 3 bases from V and 9 bases from J, with 9 bases in between. The CDR3, as DNA: TGTGCCAGCAGTTTTGTGGGCCTTGAGCAGTTCTTC. Translation gives CASSFVGLEQFF.

The chain employs TRBV4-3 and TRBJ2-3, with a tentative D call TRBD2 (6 bases). The germline gives CDR1 LGHNA, CDR2 YSLEER. The V and J ends lost 1 base and 5 bases respectively, with 19 bases between them. This CDR3 has 17 amino acids. CDR3 nucleotide sequence: TGCGCCAGCAGCCAAGTTGCCGGGAGAACCTCAGGAGATACGCAGTATTTT. Its translation: CASSQVAGRTSGDTQYF.

The J gene is TRBJ2-1, the V gene TRBV29-1; no firm D call. V was pared by 3 bases and J by 4 bases, with 19 bases between. Germline values: CDR1 SQVTM, CDR2 ANQGSEA. The CDR3 length is 16 residues. This CDR3 is CSVEGMRGPLYNEQFF. CDR3 coding DNA: TGCAGCGTTGAGGGGATGAGAGGACCCCTATACAATGAGCAGTTCTTC.

The chain is built from TRBV9 and TRBJ1-5, with D tentatively TRBD1 (5 bases). The CDR3 covers 15 residues. The germline V gene encodes CDR1 SGDLS and CDR2 YYNGEE. V was trimmed by 2 bases and J by 3 bases, leaving 12 bases between them. CDR3 in amino acids: CASSVGTDHNQPQHF. In nucleotides, the CDR3 is TGTGCCAGCAGCGTCGGGACGGACCACAATCAGCCCCAGCATTTT.

This clone was counted many times. J is TRBJ1-2 and V is TRBV6-5; D perhaps matches TRBD1 (5 bases). CDR3 length: 14 residues. The germline V gene has CDR1 MNHEY and CDR2 SVGAGI. V was cut by 4 bases and J by 2 bases, with 11 bases left in between. The CDR3 DNA reads TGTGCCAGCAGTTCAGGGACCTTGAACTATGGCTACACCTTC. This gives the protein CASSSGTLNYGYTF.

In this sample, this clone turned up a few times. V and J are TRBV29-1 and TRBJ2-3, with 10 nucleotides matching TRBD2. CDR3 size: 14 residues. The ends lost 3 bases at V and 3 bases at J; junction bases unmatched: 3. Germline V CDR1 and CDR2: SQVTM, ANQGSEA. The CDR3 region is CSVDGLADTDTQYF. The DNA for the CDR3 is TGCAGCGTTGACGGACTAGCGGATACAGATACGCAGTATTTT.

V is TRBV4-3 and J is TRBJ1-4; possibly TRBD1 for D (5 bases). The CDR3 covers 17 residues. Trimming shortened V by 0 bases and J by 4 bases, and 15 bases separated the two germline ends. The germline CDR1 and CDR2 sequences are LGHNA and YSLEER. The CDR3 DNA follows: TGCGCCAGCAGCCAAGACCCCCCAGGGCTTGGTAATGAAAAACTGTTTTTT. It yields the protein CASSQDPPGLGNEKLFF.

V and J are TRBV2 and TRBJ2-5; perhaps TRBD1 as D (6 bases). Between the trimmed V and J ends, which lost 8 bases and 0 bases, there was a span of 13 bases. The V gene's germline CDR1 is SNHLY and CDR2 FYNNEI. This CDR3 contains 14 residues. This CDR3 reads CASLPGEYQETQYF. CDR3 in DNA: TGTGCCAGCTTGCCAGGGGAGTACCAAGAGACCCAGTACTTC.

The chain recombines TRBV11-3 with TRBJ2-1; D gene unclear. Trimming cost V 5 bases and J 6 bases, with 8 bases left between them. The CDR3 is made up of 12 amino acids. Germline V CDR1 and CDR2: SGHNT, YENEEA. The CDR3 reads CASSQQSNEQFF. The DNA of the CDR3 is TGTGCCAGCAGCCAACAGAGCAATGAGCAGTTCTTC.

This clone was seen more than once but under ten times. The chain is built from TRBV19 and TRBJ2-5; D not resolved. Per the germline V gene, CDR1 is LNHDA and CDR2 is SQIVND (reference sequence). V lost 2 bases to trimming and J lost 5 bases, with 18 bases between them. The CDR3 covers 16 residues. This chain's CDR3 is CASSIPGDVRRETQYF. DNA for the CDR3: TGTGCCAGTAGTATACCAGGAGATGTGCGTAGGGAGACCCAGTACTTC.

This chain links TRBV27 with TRBJ1-1, with D maybe TRBD1 (5 bases). The germline CDR1 and CDR2 sequences are MNHEY and SMNVEV (reference sequence). The CDR3 totals 14 residues. V dropped 6 bases and J dropped 6 bases, with 17 bases sitting between them. The CDR3 DNA follows: TGTGCCAGCAGGATTGGGAGGGGAGCCCCTGAAGCTTTCTTT. This codes for CASRIGRGAPEAFF.

This clone was recorded a few times. The rearrangement joins TRBV21-1 to TRBJ2-7; TRBD2 is the table's D call, not checked against the DNA. TRBV21-1 represents a pseudogene. The CDR3 runs to 16 residues. The CDR3 loop reads CASSKAGGTSLFEQYF. The DNA for the CDR3 is TGTGCCAGCAGCAAAGCGGGAGGGACTAGCTTATTCGAGCAGTACTTC.

This clone was recorded only once. The chain uses TRBV9 and TRBJ2-2; 8 bases are shared with TRBD1. The CDR3 contains 17 residues. Losses at the gene ends were 4 bases for V and 2 bases for J; bases not matched to a gene: 10. Germline V gives CDR1 SGDLS, CDR2 YYNGEE. The CDR3 region is CASSPPQTGANTGELFF. The DNA of the CDR3 is TGTGCCAGCAGCCCACCCCAGACAGGGGCAAACACCGGGGAGCTGTTTTTT.

This clone has ten or more counts. Other DNA variants within this sample encode the same CDR3. The CDR3, as DNA: TGTGCCAGCAGGCTAGCGGACTACAATGAGCAGTTCTTC. Protein: CASRLADYNEQFF. The rearrangement links TRBV7-9 to TRBJ2-1; 7 nucleotides match TRBD2. The CDR3 has 13 amino acids. The V gene end was trimmed by 6 bases and the J gene end by 3 bases; junction bases not matched to a gene: 2. Per germline, CDR1 SEHNR and CDR2 FQNEAQ (reference sequence).